This is a list of T cell receptor beta chains from one sample in a study of blood T cell repertoires in COVID-19. The protocol was immunoSEQ multiplex PCR, while the TCRdb copy is restricted to in-frame clones and leaves out a portion. The sample records 100,000 to 150,000 clones, about 91% being singletons. Sequencing used peripheral blood. The receptors derive from a man between 50 and 59 years old with acute or convalescent COVID-19. CDR3s include the opening cysteine and the closing phenylalanine or tryptophan. D genes are given only for firm matches. The size field is filled for only some rows; it gives once, few, many or a size class.

>NA|NA|TRBV2|TRBJ2-1
TGTGCCAGCAGTGAGACGAGGGACAAACACTCCTACAATGAGCAGTTCTTC
CASSETRDKHSYNEQFF
>NA|NA|TRBV9|TRBJ2-1
TGTGCCAGCAGCTCTTTGACAGGTACCTCCGCGGGGTTCTTC
CASSSLTGTSAGFF
>NA|NA|TRBV27|TRBJ2-2
TGTGCCAGCAGTTTAGGGAGGACGACGAACACCGGGGAGCTGTTTTTT
CASSLGRTTNTGELFF
>NA|NA|TRBV5-1|TRBJ1-1
TGCGCCAGCAGCTTAACAGGGTTTAACACTGAAGCTTTCTTT
CASSLTGFNTEAFF
>TRBD1|NA|TRBV18|TRBJ1-2
TGTGCCAGCTCTCCCACTACAGGGGGCGGTGGCTATGGCTACACCTTC
CASSPTTGGGGYGYTF
>TRBD1|NA|TRBV10-3|TRBJ1-1
TGTGCCATCAGTGAGGGGACAGGGAACACTGAAGCTTTCTTT
CAISEGTGNTEAFF
>NA|NA|TRBV6-6|TRBJ2-7
TGTGCCAGCTCCGGGCCGGGAGCCTACGAGCAGTACTTC
CASSGPGAYEQYF
>NA|NA|TRBV5-4|TRBJ2-5
TGTGCCAGCGCTGTTGGGGGGGCTAAAGAGACCCAGTACTTC
CASAVGGAKETQYF
>NA|NA|TRBV28|TRBJ2-1
TGTGCCATCACAGGGATCTACGGCAATGAGCAGTTCTTC
CAITGIYGNEQFF
>NA|NA|TRBV19|TRBJ1-2
TGTGCCAGTACCCAGATGAGACAGAGAGAGGGCTACACCTTC
CASTQMRQREGYTF
>TRBD1|NA|TRBV27|TRBJ1-6
TGTGCCAGCAACCAGGGGGCGGGTAATTCACCCCTCCACTTT
CASNQGAGNSPLHF
>TRBD1|NA|TRBV30|TRBJ1-2
TGTGCCTGGAGTCCCGACAGGGGTTACGGCTACACCTTC
CAWSPDRGYGYTF
>NA|NA|TRBV5-1|TRBJ1-6
TGCGCCAGCAGCCTCCCAGACAGCGGGAATTCACCCCTCCACTTT
CASSLPDSGNSPLHF
>NA|NA|TRBV5-4|TRBJ1-1
TGTGCCAGCAGCCCAAAGAGATGGAGCGACACTGAAGCTTTCTTT
CASSPKRWSDTEAFF
>NA|NA|TRBV5-4|TRBJ2-7
TGTGCCAGCAGCAAGCAATCCCCCGGGGACGAGCAGTACTTC
CASSKQSPGDEQYF
>TRBD2|NA|TRBV11-2|TRBJ2-1
TGTGCCAGCAGCTTCTGGTTTCCAGCGGGGTCCTACAATGAGCAGTTCTTC
CASSFWFPAGSYNEQFF
>NA|once|TRBV28|TRBJ1-6
TGTGCCAGCAGTCCCCGGGGGGGGAGCTCCTATAATTCACCCCTCCACTTT
CASSPRGGSSYNSPLHF
>NA|few|TRBV2|TRBJ1-3
TGTGCCAGCACTCTGACACGTGGCGCGGGGTCTGGAAACACCATATATTTT
CASTLTRGAGSGNTIYF
>TRBD1|NA|TRBV5-4|TRBJ1-1
TGTGCCAGCAACCGGGACAGAGCAATGAACACTGAAGCTTTCTTT
CASNRDRAMNTEAFF
>TRBD2|NA|TRBV6-5|TRBJ2-1
TGTGCCAGCAGTTACTCGACGGCTAGCGGGACAGATGAGCAGTTCTTC
CASSYSTASGTDEQFF
>NA|NA|TRBV4-1|TRBJ2-3
TGCGCCAGCAGCCCGCGGGGTGGGGGGGCGAGCACAGATACGCAGTATTTT
CASSPRGGGASTDTQYF
>NA|NA|TRBV27|TRBJ2-7
TGTGCCAGCAGCCTCGACCTAGCGTCCTACGAGCAGTACTTC
CASSLDLASYEQYF
>NA|NA|TRBV6-6|TRBJ2-4
TGTGCCAGCAATTTCTTCGGTTCAACAGCCAAAAACATTCAGTACTTC
CASNFFGSTAKNIQYF
>NA|NA|TRBV5-5|TRBJ1-5
TGTGCCAGCAGCTTCGTCCAGTCTTATAGCAATCAGCCCCAGCATTTT
CASSFVQSYSNQPQHF
>NA|NA|TRBV28|TRBJ2-7
TGTGCCAGCAGTCTCGGGACACCCTACGAGCAGTACTTC
CASSLGTPYEQYF
>TRBD1|NA|TRBV27|TRBJ2-1
TGTGCCAGCAGCTACACAGGGGGCCCCTACAATGAGCAGTTCTTC
CASSYTGGPYNEQFF
>TRBD1|NA|TRBV30|TRBJ1-2
TGTGCTTGGGGGACAGGAGACTATGGCTACACCTTC
CAWGTGDYGYTF
>NA|few|TRBV11-2|TRBJ2-2
TGTGCCAGCAGCTTACGTGGTAGCGAAGTCGGGGAGCTGTTTTTT
CASSLRGSEVGELFF
>NA|NA|TRBV12-3/TRBV12-4|TRBJ1-3
TGTGCCAGCAGTTTTAGCTCTGGAAACACCATATATTTT
CASSFSSGNTIYF
>NA|few|TRBV4-1|TRBJ1-1
TGCGCCAGCAGCCAAGATAGAGGCAGAAAGAAGAACACTGAAGCTTTCTTT
CASSQDRGRKKNTEAFF
>TRBD1|few|TRBV27|TRBJ1-6
TGTGCCAGCAGAGTTGATACAGGGGTGGATAATTCACCCCTCCACTTT
CASRVDTGVDNSPLHF